One and the same sample provided the 19 T cell receptor beta chains below, sequenced in a study of graft-versus-host responses after intestinal transplantation. Here immunoSEQ multiplex PCR was the method, and the copy in TCRdb shows in-frame clones only, minus some. The profile covers 85,000 to 100,000 clones, with just over 90% appearing a single time and roughly 2% taken by the ten largest. Their antigens remain unidentified. The sequenced sample was unstimulated CD8+ T cells sorted from spleen or lymph node cells, obtained before intestinal transplant. All receptors derive from a human donor who received an intestinal transplant.

The rearrangement links TRBV9 to TRBJ1-5, with 10 bases identical to TRBD1. Germline V gene sequence: CDR1 SGDLS, CDR2 YYNGEE. CDR3 length equals 16 residues. The V segment lost 4 bases and the J segment 5 bases; nucleotides outside the gene matches: 9. CDR3 nucleotide sequence: TGTGCCAGCAGCCTCGGGACAGGGGAGAGCGATCAGCCCCAGCATTTT. Amino acids: CASSLGTGESDQPQHF.

The V call is TRBV10-3, the J call TRBJ1-6; TRBD1 agrees at 9 bases. The germline V gene encodes CDR1 ENHRY and CDR2 SYGVKD. The CDR3 length is 13 residues. The V and J ends lost 5 bases and 8 bases, in that order; junction bases with no gene match: 1. The CDR3 protein is CAISRTGDSPLHF. The CDR3 nucleotides read TGTGCCATCAGTCGGACAGGGGATTCACCCCTCCACTTT.

This rearrangement joins TRBV5-5 to TRBJ2-7; 9 nucleotides line up with TRBD2. Per germline, CDR1 SGHKS and CDR2 YYEKEE (reference sequence). With V trimmed by 4 bases and J by 2 bases, 7 bases remained unmatched. CDR3 length equals 15 residues. CDR3 in amino acids: CASSRASGEAYEQYF. CDR3 sequence (DNA): TGTGCCAGCAGCCGAGCTAGCGGGGAGGCCTACGAGCAGTACTTC.

The chain has TRBV4-3 and TRBJ2-7, with 7 bases identical to TRBD2. The CDR3 is 15 residues long. The germline gives CDR1 LGHNA, CDR2 YSLEER. Unmatched junction bases numbered 6, after V lost 4 bases and J lost 0 bases. CDR3 sequence reads: CASSRGRETSYEQYF. The CDR3 nucleotides are TGCGCCAGCAGCCGTGGGAGGGAAACCTCCTACGAGCAGTACTTC.

V gene TRBV4-3 combines with J gene TRBJ2-3, with D possibly being TRBD1 (5 bases). The length of the CDR3 is 16 residues. From germline, CDR1 is LGHNA and CDR2 YSLEER. The V gene lost 1 base and the J gene lost 3 bases, with 14 bases spanning the gap. The CDR3 protein is CASSQVIQGVTDTQYF. The CDR3 region has the DNA TGCGCCAGCAGCCAAGTTATTCAAGGGGTGACAGATACGCAGTATTTT.

The chain carries TRBV4-3 and TRBJ2-7, with 7 bases matching TRBD1. Germline V CDR1 and CDR2: LGHNA, YSLEER. The CDR3 is 15 amino acids. V was clipped by 0 bases and J by 1 base; unmatched bases: 3. CDR3 loop: CASSQDKGQSYEQYF. For the CDR3, the DNA is TGCGCCAGCAGCCAAGATAAGGGACAGTCCTACGAGCAGTACTTC.

The genes are TRBV12-1 and TRBJ1-5; TRBD1, the table's D call, lacks a check against the DNA. TRBV12-1 is a pseudogene. This CDR3 region has 17 residues. The CDR3 DNA reads TGTGCCAGCAGCTTACCCCGTGAGCAGGGGGTAGGGCAGCCCCAGCATTTT. It is translated as CASSLPREQGVGQPQHF.

This clone has only one observation. CDR3 sequence: CASSRTGGGTEAFF. In DNA form, the CDR3 reads TGTGCCAGCAGTAGGACAGGGGGAGGCACTGAAGCTTTCTTT. The chain links TRBV7-8 to TRBJ1-1, with 10 bases lining up with TRBD1. The trim removed 6 bases at V and 4 bases at J, leaving 5 bases unmatched. The CDR3 contains 14 residues. Germline values: CDR1 SGHVS, CDR2 FQNEAQ.

This chain links TRBV7-8 with TRBJ2-3; D unclear. Trimming left V 2 bases short and J 4 bases short, with 10 bases between. Looked up from germline, CDR1 is SGHVS and CDR2 is FQNEAQ. The CDR3 is 14 amino acids. In DNA, the CDR3 is TGTGCCAGCAGCTTACCGGTTAAAGCAGATACGCAGTATTTT. This codes for CASSLPVKADTQYF.

This clone has more than one count but fewer than ten. V gene TRBV4-3 combines with J gene TRBJ1-4, with 7 bases identical to TRBD1. The CDR3 runs 17 residues. Germline-derived CDR1 and CDR2 are LGHNA and YSLEER. V lost 4 bases to trimming and J lost 4 bases; unmatched junction nucleotides: 12. This CDR3 reads CASSRSRPGQINEKLFF. The DNA of the CDR3 is TGCGCCAGCAGCCGATCAAGACCGGGACAGATTAATGAAAAACTGTTTTTT.

The chain combines TRBV27 with TRBJ2-2; maybe TRBD1 (5 bases). CDR1 and CDR2 from the germline V gene are MNHEY and SMNVEV (reference sequence). The CDR3 sequence is 14 residues long. With 2 bases removed from V and 1 base from J, the gap between germline ends came to 5 bases. For the CDR3, the DNA is TGTGCCAGCAGTTTAACAGGGAACACCGGGGAGCTGTTTTTT. Protein sequence: CASSLTGNTGELFF.

CDR3 residues: CASSQRGSYGYTF. The CDR3 nucleotides read TGCGCCAGCAGCCAACGAGGGTCCTATGGCTACACCTTC. The V and J genes are TRBV4-3 and TRBJ1-2; D is uncertain. Germline loops: CDR1 LGHNA, CDR2 YSLEER. The V end lost 2 bases, the J end lost 4 bases, and 8 bases lay between the germline ends. CDR3 length equals 13 residues.

V is TRBV27 and J is TRBJ1-1, with TRBD1 as a possible D gene (6 bases). V lost 10 bases, J lost 4 bases, and 13 bases lay in between. The CDR3 totals 12 residues. Germline V gene lookup returns CDR1 MNHEY and CDR2 SMNVEV (reference sequence). Here the CDR3 reads CATGGAPTEAFF. CDR3 DNA sequence: TGTGCCACTGGGGGGGCCCCCACTGAAGCTTTCTTT.

The chain uses TRBV4-3 and TRBJ2-5; TRBD2 matches at 7 bases. The CDR3 consists of 18 residues. CDR1 is LGHNA and CDR2 is YSLEER in the germline V gene. With 2 bases clipped from V and 2 bases from J, the junction kept 14 bases outside the gene matches. The chain's CDR3 is CASSQSRWLAEGQETQYF. CDR3 bases: TGCGCCAGCAGCCAATCGAGGTGGCTAGCGGAAGGACAAGAGACCCAGTACTTC.

This chain uses TRBV4-3 with TRBJ1-5, with TRBD1 matching over 8 bases. This CDR3 contains 15 residues. CDR1 LGHNA and CDR2 YSLEER come from the germline V gene. Trimming removed 0 bases from V and 6 bases from J; junction bases left unmatched: 4. The CDR3 loop reads CASSQEGQALQPQHF. The CDR3 DNA is TGCGCCAGCAGCCAAGAGGGACAGGCGCTTCAGCCCCAGCATTTT.

This chain joins TRBV7-6 and TRBJ1-2; D possibly corresponds to TRBD1 (5 bases). Between the trimmed V and J ends, which lost 5 bases and 4 bases, there was a span of 11 bases. Germline V CDR1 and CDR2: SGHVS, FNYEAQ. The CDR3 has 13 residues. The CDR3 spells CASSQGGGYGYTF. DNA of the CDR3: TGTGCCAGCAGCCAGGGCGGGGGCTATGGCTACACCTTC.

The CDR3 bases are TGTGCCAGCAGCAAATTCCGGACTCCATATGGCTACACCTTC. Its translation is CASSKFRTPYGYTF. The chain combines TRBV11-2 with TRBJ1-2; no reliable D call. V was shortened by 5 bases and J by 5 bases, with 15 bases between the two germline ends. Germline CDR1 reads SGHAT; CDR2 reads FQNNGV. The CDR3 runs to 14 residues.

For this clone: Different DNA sequences within this sample yield the same CDR3. This sequence joins TRBV13 and TRBJ1-5, with D unclear. The CDR3 contains 14 residues. Per germline, CDR1 PRHDT and CDR2 FYEKMQ (reference sequence). V lost 3 bases, J lost 1 base, and 7 bases lay in between. The CDR3, as DNA: TGTGCCAGCAGCTTTGGGCCCAGCAATCAGCCCCAGCATTTT. Its protein is CASSFGPSNQPQHF. Full variable domain (missing parts from reference TRBV13 and TRBJ1-5): AAGVIQSPRHLIKEKRETATLKCYPIPRHDTVYWYQQGPGQDPQFLISFYEKMQSDKGSIPDRFSAQQFSDYHSELNMSSLELGDSALYFCASSFGPSNQPQHFGDGTRLSIL.

This clone was seen once. The CDR3 reads CASSLSQGNTGELFF. CDR3 in DNA: TGTGCCAGCAGCTTAAGTCAGGGGAACACCGGGGAGCTGTTTTTT. The chain links TRBV7-6 to TRBJ2-2; D is perhaps TRBD1 (5 bases). Germline V gene data show CDR1 as SGHVS and CDR2 as FNYEAQ. V was pared by 2 bases and J by 1 base, with 8 bases between. The CDR3 runs 15 residues.